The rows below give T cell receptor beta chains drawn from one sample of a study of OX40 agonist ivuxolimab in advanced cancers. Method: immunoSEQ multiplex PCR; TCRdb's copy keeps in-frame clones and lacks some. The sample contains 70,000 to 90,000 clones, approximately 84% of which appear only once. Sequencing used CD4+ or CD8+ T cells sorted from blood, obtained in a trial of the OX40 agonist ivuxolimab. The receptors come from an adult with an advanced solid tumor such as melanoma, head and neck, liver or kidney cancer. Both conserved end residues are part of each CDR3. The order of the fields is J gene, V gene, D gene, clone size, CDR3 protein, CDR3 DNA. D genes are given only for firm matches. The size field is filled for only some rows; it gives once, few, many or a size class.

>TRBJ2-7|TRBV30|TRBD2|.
CAWSRGLAGGEQYF
TGTGCCTGGAGCCGGGGACTAGCGGGAGGAGAGCAGTACTTC
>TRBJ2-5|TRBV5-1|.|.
CASSFLQGQETQYF
TGCGCCAGCAGCTTCCTACAGGGCCAAGAGACCCAGTACTTC
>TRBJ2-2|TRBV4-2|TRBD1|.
CASSRGQATGTGELFF
TGTGCCAGCAGCCGAGGACAGGCAACGGGCACCGGGGAGCTGTTTTTT
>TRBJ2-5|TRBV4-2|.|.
CASSQVSGGGETQYF
TGTGCCAGCAGCCAAGTGAGCGGAGGGGGGGAGACCCAGTACTTC
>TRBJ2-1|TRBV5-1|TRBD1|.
CASSPSTGTREQFF
TGCGCCAGCAGCCCTTCGACAGGGACGAGGGAGCAGTTCTTC
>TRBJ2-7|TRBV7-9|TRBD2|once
CASARGGPHSYEQYF
TGTGCCAGCGCCCGGGGGGGTCCTCATTCCTACGAGCAGTACTTC
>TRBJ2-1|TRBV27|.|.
CASSHSSYNEQFF
TGTGCCAGCAGTCATTCTTCCTACAATGAGCAGTTCTTC
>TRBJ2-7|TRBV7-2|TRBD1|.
CASSLGDRLNTANYEQYF
TGTGCCAGCAGCTTAGGGGACAGGCTAAATACTGCCAACTACGAGCAGTACTTC
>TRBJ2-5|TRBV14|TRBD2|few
CASSQALAGPGETQYF
TGTGCCAGCAGCCAAGCCCTAGCGGGTCCTGGGGAGACCCAGTACTTC
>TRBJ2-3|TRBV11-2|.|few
CASSLGFWRADTQYF
TGTGCCAGCAGCTTAGGATTTTGGAGGGCAGATACGCAGTATTTT
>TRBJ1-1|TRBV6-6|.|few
CASRGGRDTEAFF
TGTGCCAGCAGAGGCGGACGGGACACTGAAGCTTTCTTT
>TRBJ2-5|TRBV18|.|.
CASSTYQETQYF
TGTGCCAGCTCCACGTACCAAGAGACCCAGTACTTC
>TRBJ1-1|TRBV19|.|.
CATSGGAMNTEAFF
TGTGCCACCTCCGGGGGCGCGATGAACACTGAAGCTTTCTTT
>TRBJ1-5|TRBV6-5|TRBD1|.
CASRPGTGADQPQHF
TGTGCCAGCAGGCCTGGGACAGGTGCTGATCAGCCCCAGCATTTT
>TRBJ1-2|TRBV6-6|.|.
CASSYGANYGYTF
TGTGCCAGCAGTTATGGCGCTAACTATGGCTACACCTTC
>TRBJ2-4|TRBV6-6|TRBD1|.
CASSYPGTEKNIQYF
TGTGCCAGCAGTTACCCGGGGACAGAAAAAAACATTCAGTACTTC
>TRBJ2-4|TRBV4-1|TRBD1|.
CASSLSDRVKNIQYF
TGCGCCAGCAGCCTTTCGGACAGGGTCAAAAACATTCAGTACTTC
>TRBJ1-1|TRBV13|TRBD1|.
CASSLEGADTEAFF
TGTGCCAGCAGCTTAGAGGGGGCGGACACTGAAGCTTTCTTT
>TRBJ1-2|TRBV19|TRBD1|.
CASSMSRTGDYGYTF
TGTGCCAGTAGTATGTCGCGGACAGGGGACTATGGCTACACCTTC
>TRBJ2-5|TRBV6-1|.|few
CASRLGAAQDETQYF
TGTGCCAGCAGATTGGGGGCGGCCCAAGACGAGACCCAGTACTTC
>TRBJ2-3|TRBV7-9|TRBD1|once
CASSRGQGGTDTQYF
TGTGCCAGCAGCCGAGGACAGGGGGGCACAGATACGCAGTATTTT
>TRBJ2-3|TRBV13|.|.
CASSPRIRSAGEGGDTQYF
TGTGCCAGCAGCCCCCGTATAAGATCGGCGGGAGAGGGGGGAGATACGCAGTATTTT
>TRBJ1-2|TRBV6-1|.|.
CASHPDKYGYTF
TGTGCCAGCCATCCCGATAAGTATGGCTACACCTTC
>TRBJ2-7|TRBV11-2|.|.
CASSSATGLVSYEQYF
TGTGCCAGCAGCTCAGCTACAGGGCTAGTCTCCTACGAGCAGTACTTC
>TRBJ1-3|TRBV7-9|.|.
CASRTGTVGNTIYF
TGTGCCAGCAGGACTGGGACGGTCGGAAACACCATATATTTT
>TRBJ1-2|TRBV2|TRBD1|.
CASSEWTGRNYGYTF
TGTGCCAGCAGTGAGTGGACAGGGAGAAACTATGGCTACACCTTC
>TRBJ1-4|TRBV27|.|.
CASSTMYGGRKLFF
TGTGCCAGCAGTACGATGTACGGGGGGAGAAAACTGTTTTTT
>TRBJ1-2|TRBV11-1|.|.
CASSLGPTNYGYTF
TGTGCCAGCAGCCTCGGGCCGACTAACTATGGCTACACCTTC
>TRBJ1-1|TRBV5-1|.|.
CASSLDIVGLEAFF
TGCGCCAGCAGCTTGGATATAGTCGGCCTTGAGGCTTTCTTT
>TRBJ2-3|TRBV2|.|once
CASRQEDTQYF
TGTGCCAGCAGACAGGAGGATACGCAGTATTTT
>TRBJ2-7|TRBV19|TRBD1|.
CASSVFPGQGTYEQYF
TGTGCCAGTAGTGTTTTCCCGGGACAGGGGACCTACGAGCAGTACTTC
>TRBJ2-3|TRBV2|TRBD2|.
CASTLPLAGGTDTQYF
TGTGCCAGCACTCTGCCCCTAGCGGGGGGCACAGATACGCAGTATTTT
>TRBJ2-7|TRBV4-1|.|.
CASSPSDFYEQYF
TGCGCCAGCAGCCCAAGCGACTTCTACGAGCAGTACTTC
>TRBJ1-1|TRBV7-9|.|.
CASSLREGTEAFF
TGTGCCAGCAGCTTAAGGGAGGGCACTGAAGCTTTCTTT
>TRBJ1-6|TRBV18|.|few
CASSPSQARDNSPLHF
TGTGCCAGCTCACCATCCCAGGCCCGGGATAATTCACCCCTCCACTTT
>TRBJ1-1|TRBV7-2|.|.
CASSFKNTEAFF
TGTGCCAGCAGCTTTAAGAACACTGAAGCTTTCTTT
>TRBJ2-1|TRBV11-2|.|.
CASSFRLSGEGNEQFF
TGTGCCAGCAGCTTTAGACTAAGCGGAGAGGGAAATGAGCAGTTCTTC
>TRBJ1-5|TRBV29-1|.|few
CSASDSGNQPQHF
TGCAGCGCTTCGGACAGTGGCAATCAGCCCCAGCATTTT
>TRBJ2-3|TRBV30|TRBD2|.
CAWSGLAGLVDTQYF
TGTGCCTGGAGTGGGTTAGCGGGGCTGGTAGATACGCAGTATTTT
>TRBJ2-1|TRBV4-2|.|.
CASSQERLNEQFF
TGTGCCAGCAGCCAGGAACGACTTAATGAGCAGTTCTTC
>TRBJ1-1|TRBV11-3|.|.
CASRARGGSNTEAFF
TGTGCCAGCAGAGCCCGGGGGGGCTCGAACACTGAAGCTTTCTTT
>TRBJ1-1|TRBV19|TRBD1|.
CASSIGTPRGRNTEAFF
TGTGCCAGTAGTATCGGTACTCCCAGGGGGAGGAACACTGAAGCTTTCTTT
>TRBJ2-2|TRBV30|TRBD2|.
CAWNPGGGAGELFF
TGTGCCTGGAATCCCGGGGGAGGGGCCGGGGAGCTGTTTTTT
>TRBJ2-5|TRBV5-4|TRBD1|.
CASRDRDTGEETQYF
TGTGCCAGCAGGGACAGGGACACGGGGGAAGAGACCCAGTACTTC
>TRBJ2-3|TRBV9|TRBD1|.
CASSVGQGGTDTQYF
TGTGCCAGCAGCGTAGGACAGGGAGGCACAGATACGCAGTATTTT
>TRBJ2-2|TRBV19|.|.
CASSINPGTGELFF
TGTGCCAGTAGTATAAACCCCGGAACCGGGGAGCTGTTTTTT